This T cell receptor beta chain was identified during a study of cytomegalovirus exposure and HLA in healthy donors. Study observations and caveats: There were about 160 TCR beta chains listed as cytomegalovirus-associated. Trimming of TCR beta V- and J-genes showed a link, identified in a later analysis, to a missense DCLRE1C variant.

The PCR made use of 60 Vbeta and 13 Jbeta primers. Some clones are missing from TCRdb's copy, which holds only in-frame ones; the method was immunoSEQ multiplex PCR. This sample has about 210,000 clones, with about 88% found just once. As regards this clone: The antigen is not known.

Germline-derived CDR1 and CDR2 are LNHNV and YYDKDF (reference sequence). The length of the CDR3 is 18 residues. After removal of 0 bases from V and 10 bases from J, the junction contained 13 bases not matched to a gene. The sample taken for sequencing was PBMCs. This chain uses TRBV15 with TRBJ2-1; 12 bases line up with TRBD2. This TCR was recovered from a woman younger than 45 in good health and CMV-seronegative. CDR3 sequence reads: CATSRDVMTSGSRGEQFF. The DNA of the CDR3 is TGTGCCACCAGCAGAGACGTAATGACTAGCGGGAGCAGGGGCGAGCAGTTCTTC. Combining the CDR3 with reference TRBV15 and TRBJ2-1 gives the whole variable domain DAMVIQNPRYQVTQFGKPVTLSCSQTLNHNVMYWYQQKSSQAPKLLFHYYDKDFNNEADTPDNFQSRRPNTSFCFLDIRSPGLGDTAMYLCATSRDVMTSGSRGEQFFGPGTRLTVL.